This is a list of T cell receptor beta chains from one sample in a study of cytomegalovirus exposure and HLA in healthy donors. Method: immunoSEQ multiplex PCR; TCRdb's copy keeps in-frame clones and lacks some. The sample yields about 87,000 clones, about 68% seen once. Sequencing input: PBMCs. The source of these receptors is a man aged 30-40 years in good health and CMV-seropositive. The CDR3 runs from the conserved cysteine through the conserved F or W. Fields, in order: J gene, clone size, CDR3 length, V gene, D gene, CDR3 protein, CDR3 DNA. The D gene is left open where the match is weak. Expanded clones are given a class, and other clones once, few, many or no size at all.

j_call: TRBJ2-3
clone_size: -
cdr3_length: 15
v_call: TRBV7-6
d_call: -
cdr3_aa: CASSLVGGGGDTQYF
cdr3_nt: TGTGCCAGCAGCTTAGTGGGCGGAGGCGGCGATACGCAGTATTTT

j_call: TRBJ1-1
clone_size: many
cdr3_length: 15
v_call: TRBV27
d_call: -
cdr3_aa: CASSLSGGGRAEAFF
cdr3_nt: TGTGCCAGCAGTTTAAGTGGCGGGGGACGCGCTGAAGCTTTCTTT

j_call: TRBJ1-5
clone_size: -
cdr3_length: 15
v_call: TRBV7-2
d_call: -
cdr3_aa: CASSLARREDQPQHF
cdr3_nt: TGTGCCAGCAGCTTAGCGCGCAGGGAGGATCAGCCCCAGCATTTT

j_call: TRBJ1-5
clone_size: -
cdr3_length: 14
v_call: TRBV6-1
d_call: -
cdr3_aa: CASSDRNQNQPQHF
cdr3_nt: TGTGCCAGCAGTGACAGGAATCAGAATCAGCCCCAGCATTTT

j_call: TRBJ1-1
clone_size: -
cdr3_length: 14
v_call: TRBV9
d_call: -
cdr3_aa: CASSVVSGETEAFF
cdr3_nt: TGTGCCAGCAGCGTAGTGTCAGGGGAAACTGAAGCTTTCTTT

j_call: TRBJ2-7
clone_size: -
cdr3_length: 13
v_call: TRBV18
d_call: -
cdr3_aa: CASSPSPEGEQYF
cdr3_nt: TGTGCCAGCTCACCCTCCCCCGAGGGCGAGCAGTACTTC

j_call: TRBJ2-5
clone_size: few
cdr3_length: 14
v_call: TRBV10-2
d_call: TRBD1
cdr3_aa: CASKTRDRGETQYF
cdr3_nt: TGCGCCAGCAAGACCAGGGACAGGGGGGAGACCCAGTACTTC

j_call: TRBJ2-1
clone_size: -
cdr3_length: 13
v_call: TRBV27
d_call: TRBD2
cdr3_aa: CASGTSGNNEQFF
cdr3_nt: TGTGCCTCCGGGACTAGCGGTAACAATGAGCAGTTCTTC

j_call: TRBJ2-3
clone_size: -
cdr3_length: 16
v_call: TRBV5-4
d_call: TRBD1
cdr3_aa: CASSLTKQGIKDTQYF
cdr3_nt: TGTGCCAGCAGCTTAACTAAACAGGGGATCAAAGATACGCAGTATTTT

j_call: TRBJ2-6
clone_size: -
cdr3_length: 15
v_call: TRBV29-1
d_call: -
cdr3_aa: CSVYGFYSGANVLTF
cdr3_nt: TGCAGCGTTTATGGCTTTTATTCTGGGGCCAACGTCCTGACTTTC

j_call: TRBJ2-1
clone_size: -
cdr3_length: 16
v_call: TRBV4-2
d_call: -
cdr3_aa: CASSAEPSRSYNEQFF
cdr3_nt: TGTGCCAGCAGCGCAGAGCCTAGCAGATCCTACAATGAGCAGTTCTTC

j_call: TRBJ1-4
clone_size: few
cdr3_length: 13
v_call: TRBV9
d_call: -
cdr3_aa: CASSVQGSGKLFF
cdr3_nt: TGTGCCAGCAGCGTTCAGGGCTCCGGAAAACTGTTTTTT

j_call: TRBJ1-1
clone_size: -
cdr3_length: 13
v_call: TRBV5-8
d_call: -
cdr3_aa: CASSTDTPGGAFF
cdr3_nt: TGTGCCAGCAGCACGGACACACCCGGGGGAGCTTTCTTT

j_call: TRBJ2-2
clone_size: -
cdr3_length: 17
v_call: TRBV19
d_call: TRBD1
cdr3_aa: CASSIIERTGGTGELFF
cdr3_nt: TGTGCCAGTAGCATAATAGAGAGGACAGGGGGCACCGGGGAGCTGTTTTTT

j_call: TRBJ2-7
clone_size: -
cdr3_length: 15
v_call: TRBV4-2
d_call: TRBD2
cdr3_aa: CASSALAGGPYEQYF
cdr3_nt: TGTGCCAGCAGCGCACTAGCGGGGGGACCCTACGAGCAGTACTTC

j_call: TRBJ2-1
clone_size: many
cdr3_length: 14
v_call: TRBV2
d_call: -
cdr3_aa: CASSGLSSYNEQFF
cdr3_nt: TGTGCCAGCAGTGGACTTAGCTCCTACAATGAGCAGTTCTTC

j_call: TRBJ2-7
clone_size: once
cdr3_length: 15
v_call: TRBV5-1
d_call: -
cdr3_aa: CASSFAAERTYEQYF
cdr3_nt: TGCGCCAGCAGCTTCGCAGCGGAGAGGACCTACGAGCAGTACTTC

j_call: TRBJ2-3
clone_size: -
cdr3_length: 12
v_call: TRBV30
d_call: -
cdr3_aa: CAWSSGTDTQYF
cdr3_nt: TGTGCCTGGAGTAGCGGCACAGATACGCAGTATTTT

j_call: TRBJ1-5
clone_size: few
cdr3_length: 15
v_call: TRBV6-6
d_call: -
cdr3_aa: CASSAGEGGGQPQHF
cdr3_nt: TGTGCCAGCAGCGCAGGGGAGGGTGGTGGTCAGCCCCAGCATTTT

j_call: TRBJ1-5
clone_size: -
cdr3_length: 12
v_call: TRBV19
d_call: -
cdr3_aa: CASVTGGQPQHF
cdr3_nt: TGTGCCAGTGTGACAGGAGGTCAGCCCCAGCATTTT

j_call: TRBJ1-4
clone_size: -
cdr3_length: 15
v_call: TRBV19
d_call: TRBD1
cdr3_aa: CASSIGGGAGEKLFF
cdr3_nt: TGTGCCAGTAGTATTGGAGGGGGCGCCGGAGAAAAACTGTTTTTT

j_call: TRBJ1-1
clone_size: -
cdr3_length: 14
v_call: TRBV18
d_call: -
cdr3_aa: CASSPSQGNTEAFF
cdr3_nt: TGTGCCAGCTCACCGTCCCAGGGGAACACTGAAGCTTTCTTT

j_call: TRBJ1-4
clone_size: once
cdr3_length: 14
v_call: TRBV19
d_call: TRBD1
cdr3_aa: CASSNRGSREKLFF
cdr3_nt: TGTGCCAGTAGCAACAGGGGGAGTCGTGAAAAACTGTTTTTT

j_call: TRBJ1-5
clone_size: -
cdr3_length: 16
v_call: TRBV28
d_call: TRBD1
cdr3_aa: CASPPTGEYSNQPQHF
cdr3_nt: TGTGCCAGCCCGCCGACAGGGGAATATAGCAATCAGCCCCAGCATTTT

j_call: TRBJ2-7
clone_size: -
cdr3_length: 16
v_call: TRBV2
d_call: TRBD1
cdr3_aa: CASSEGDRGPFYEQYF
cdr3_nt: TGTGCCAGCAGTGAAGGGGACAGGGGACCCTTCTACGAGCAGTACTTC

j_call: TRBJ2-1
clone_size: -
cdr3_length: 15
v_call: TRBV6-6
d_call: TRBD2
cdr3_aa: CASSSLGTSYNEQFF
cdr3_nt: TGTGCCAGCAGTTCCCTCGGGACTAGCTACAATGAGCAGTTCTTC

j_call: TRBJ2-1
clone_size: -
cdr3_length: 15
v_call: TRBV7-9
d_call: -
cdr3_aa: CASSSDFRSYNEQFF
cdr3_nt: TGTGCCAGCAGCTCGGACTTTCGCTCCTACAATGAGCAGTTCTTC

j_call: TRBJ2-7
clone_size: -
cdr3_length: 15
v_call: TRBV6-5
d_call: TRBD2
cdr3_aa: CASSTGTSGSYEQYF
cdr3_nt: TGTGCCAGCTCTACGGGGACTAGCGGCTCCTACGAGCAGTACTTC

j_call: TRBJ2-1
clone_size: -
cdr3_length: 15
v_call: TRBV4-3
d_call: -
cdr3_aa: CASSQDFEWLNEQFF
cdr3_nt: TGCGCCAGCAGCCAGGACTTCGAGTGGTTAAATGAGCAGTTCTTC

j_call: TRBJ1-3
clone_size: few
cdr3_length: 16
v_call: TRBV6-5
d_call: TRBD1
cdr3_aa: CASSSGQGTFGNTIYF
cdr3_nt: TGTGCCAGCAGTTCGGGACAGGGGACCTTTGGAAACACCATATATTTT

j_call: TRBJ1-4
clone_size: -
cdr3_length: 15
v_call: TRBV5-4
d_call: -
cdr3_aa: CASSFGRGLDEKLFF
cdr3_nt: TGTGCCAGCAGCTTTGGTAGGGGACTAGATGAAAAACTGTTTTTT

j_call: TRBJ2-3
clone_size: -
cdr3_length: 12
v_call: TRBV6-5
d_call: -
cdr3_aa: CASSSVSDTQYF
cdr3_nt: TGTGCCAGCTCAAGCGTTTCAGATACGCAGTATTTT

j_call: TRBJ2-2
clone_size: -
cdr3_length: 14
v_call: TRBV25-1
d_call: TRBD2
cdr3_aa: CASSKRGITGELFF
cdr3_nt: TGTGCCAGCAGTAAGCGGGGAATCACCGGGGAGCTGTTTTTT

j_call: TRBJ1-1
clone_size: -
cdr3_length: 13
v_call: TRBV28
d_call: -
cdr3_aa: CASGPQADTEAFF
cdr3_nt: TGTGCCAGCGGGCCTCAGGCCGACACTGAAGCTTTCTTT

j_call: TRBJ2-7
clone_size: -
cdr3_length: 11
v_call: TRBV6-9
d_call: -
cdr3_aa: CASSWGDEQYF
cdr3_nt: TGTGCCAGCAGTTGGGGAGACGAGCAGTACTTC

j_call: TRBJ1-1
clone_size: -
cdr3_length: 13
v_call: TRBV25-1
d_call: -
cdr3_aa: CASSDLSDTEAFF
cdr3_nt: TGTGCCAGCAGTGATCTATCGGACACTGAAGCTTTCTTT

j_call: TRBJ1-5
clone_size: -
cdr3_length: 13
v_call: TRBV19
d_call: -
cdr3_aa: CATRGWGNQPQHF
cdr3_nt: TGTGCCACCCGCGGATGGGGCAATCAGCCCCAGCATTTT

j_call: TRBJ2-7
clone_size: -
cdr3_length: 13
v_call: TRBV12-5
d_call: TRBD1
cdr3_aa: CASGPGTGNEQYF
cdr3_nt: TGTGCTAGTGGTCCCGGGACAGGGAACGAGCAGTACTTC